A selection of T cell receptor beta chains follows, all from one sample in a study of a mutant IDH1 vaccine in newly diagnosed glioma. Assay used: immunoSEQ multiplex PCR; TCRdb lists only in-frame clones, some missing. This table has tens of thousands of clones, 83% appearing once. Source: PBMCs, taken from a glioma patient treated with radiotherapy, temozolomide or both. These receptors came from a woman aged 45-59 years with glioma. CDR3s include the opening cysteine and the closing phenylalanine or tryptophan. The order of the fields is D gene, J gene, V gene, clone size, CDR3 DNA, CDR3 protein. The D gene is left open where the match is weak. Expanded clones get a size class; other rows say once, few or many, or leave the size out.

D gene: .; J gene: TRBJ1-4; V gene: TRBV7-6; clone size: .; CDR3 DNA: TGTGCCAGCAGCCCTCCAGGTGGGAGGCGTGAAAAACTGTTTTTT; CDR3 protein: CASSPPGGRREKLFF
D gene: TRBD1; J gene: TRBJ2-1; V gene: TRBV5-1; clone size: .; CDR3 DNA: TGCGCCAGCAGCTTGGATTCGGCAGGGGGCGCATATGAGCAGTTCTTC; CDR3 protein: CASSLDSAGGAYEQFF
D gene: .; J gene: TRBJ1-1; V gene: TRBV10-1; clone size: .; CDR3 DNA: TGCGCCAGCAGGGGAGGGTCGAACACTGAAGCTTTCTTT; CDR3 protein: CASRGGSNTEAFF
D gene: .; J gene: TRBJ1-2; V gene: TRBV7-9; clone size: .; CDR3 DNA: TGTGCCAGCCGGGCGCTGGAGGGCTACACCTTC; CDR3 protein: CASRALEGYTF
D gene: .; J gene: TRBJ2-7; V gene: TRBV11-3; clone size: once; CDR3 DNA: TGTGCCAGCAGCCCCGGGACGGGGGAGCAGTACTTC; CDR3 protein: CASSPGTGEQYF
D gene: .; J gene: TRBJ1-2; V gene: TRBV19; clone size: .; CDR3 DNA: TGTGCCAGTAGCGTGGGCAGCTCTAACTATGGCTACACCTTC; CDR3 protein: CASSVGSSNYGYTF
D gene: TRBD1; J gene: TRBJ1-1; V gene: TRBV14; clone size: .; CDR3 DNA: TGTGCCAGCAGCCACGGACAGGGTAGGGGAAACACTGAAGCTTTCTTT; CDR3 protein: CASSHGQGRGNTEAFF
D gene: TRBD1; J gene: TRBJ2-7; V gene: TRBV13; clone size: .; CDR3 DNA: TGTGCCAGCAGCACACAGAACAGGGGTTTCTACGAGCAGTACTTC; CDR3 protein: CASSTQNRGFYEQYF
D gene: .; J gene: TRBJ2-1; V gene: TRBV2; clone size: .; CDR3 DNA: TGTGCCAGCAGTGAGGGGGCGAACGATTTCAATGAGCAGTTCTTC; CDR3 protein: CASSEGANDFNEQFF
D gene: TRBD1; J gene: TRBJ2-7; V gene: TRBV28; clone size: .; CDR3 DNA: TGTGCCAGCAGTTTATCGGAGGGACAGGGGTTTAGAGGGCAGTACTTC; CDR3 protein: CASSLSEGQGFRGQYF
D gene: .; J gene: TRBJ2-7; V gene: TRBV2; clone size: .; CDR3 DNA: TGTGCCAGCAGTGCCAACTCCTACGAGCAGTACTTC; CDR3 protein: CASSANSYEQYF
D gene: .; J gene: TRBJ2-7; V gene: TRBV5-1; clone size: .; CDR3 DNA: TGCGCCAGCAGCCCCGTCGCAGGGGAGACCTACGAGCAGTACTTC; CDR3 protein: CASSPVAGETYEQYF
D gene: TRBD1; J gene: TRBJ2-1; V gene: TRBV11-3; clone size: once; CDR3 DNA: TGTGCCAGCACAACAACAGGGGGCGCTTACAATGAGCAGTTCTTC; CDR3 protein: CASTTTGGAYNEQFF
D gene: TRBD1; J gene: TRBJ1-2; V gene: TRBV11-1; clone size: .; CDR3 DNA: TGTGCCAGCAGCACCGGACAGGGCGGAAACTATGGCTACACCTTC; CDR3 protein: CASSTGQGGNYGYTF
D gene: TRBD2; J gene: TRBJ2-1; V gene: TRBV4-1; clone size: .; CDR3 DNA: TGCGCCAGCAGCCAAGTCTCAGCGGGGGGGCCCCATGAGCAGTTCTTC; CDR3 protein: CASSQVSAGGPHEQFF
D gene: TRBD1; J gene: TRBJ1-1; V gene: TRBV6-1; clone size: .; CDR3 DNA: TGTGCCGGAGGACAGGGGGGGCTCATGAACACTGAAGCTTTCTTT; CDR3 protein: CAGGQGGLMNTEAFF
D gene: TRBD1; J gene: TRBJ1-1; V gene: TRBV12-5; clone size: .; CDR3 DNA: TGTGCTAGTTCAGGGGACAGCCCTACTCGAGCTTTCTTT; CDR3 protein: CASSGDSPTRAFF
D gene: .; J gene: TRBJ1-2; V gene: TRBV30; clone size: .; CDR3 DNA: TGTGCCTGGAGCAATCAGGGCAACTATGGCTACACCTTC; CDR3 protein: CAWSNQGNYGYTF
D gene: TRBD1; J gene: TRBJ2-2; V gene: TRBV6-1; clone size: few; CDR3 DNA: TGTGCCACAGGCCCCGGACAGGCAAACACCGGGGAGCTGTTTTTT; CDR3 protein: CATGPGQANTGELFF
D gene: .; J gene: TRBJ1-5; V gene: TRBV27; clone size: .; CDR3 DNA: TGTGCCAGCAGTTCATCGGGACGGAATCAGCCCCAGCATTTT; CDR3 protein: CASSSSGRNQPQHF
D gene: TRBD1; J gene: TRBJ2-7; V gene: TRBV7-2; clone size: .; CDR3 DNA: TGTGCCAGCAGCTTAACCCCCGGGACAGGGTACGAGCAGTACTTC; CDR3 protein: CASSLTPGTGYEQYF
D gene: .; J gene: TRBJ1-2; V gene: TRBV5-1; clone size: .; CDR3 DNA: TGCGCCAGCAGTTTGGCCCCTGACCCTAACTATGGCTACACCTTC; CDR3 protein: CASSLAPDPNYGYTF
D gene: .; J gene: TRBJ2-5; V gene: TRBV5-1; clone size: once; CDR3 DNA: TGCGCCAGCAGCGCGAGGGGAGATAGGCAAGAGACCCAGTACTTC; CDR3 protein: CASSARGDRQETQYF
D gene: TRBD1; J gene: TRBJ2-3; V gene: TRBV25-1; clone size: .; CDR3 DNA: TGTGCCAGCAGTAAGGGGACAGGGATGGGCACAGATACGCAGTATTTT; CDR3 protein: CASSKGTGMGTDTQYF
D gene: TRBD1; J gene: TRBJ2-7; V gene: TRBV18; clone size: .; CDR3 DNA: TGTGCCAGCTCACCGAAAGGGACAGGGGGCGACGAGCAGTACTTC; CDR3 protein: CASSPKGTGGDEQYF
D gene: TRBD2; J gene: TRBJ2-2; V gene: TRBV9; clone size: .; CDR3 DNA: TGTGCCAGCAGCCCAGGACTAGTGACCGGGGAGCTGTTTTTT; CDR3 protein: CASSPGLVTGELFF
D gene: .; J gene: TRBJ2-7; V gene: TRBV6-5; clone size: .; CDR3 DNA: TGTGCCAGCAGTTACCAGGGATCCTACGAGCAGTACTTC; CDR3 protein: CASSYQGSYEQYF
D gene: .; J gene: TRBJ1-2; V gene: TRBV9; clone size: .; CDR3 DNA: TGTGCCAGCAGCGTCCAGGGGATACATGGCTACACCTTC; CDR3 protein: CASSVQGIHGYTF
D gene: .; J gene: TRBJ1-1; V gene: TRBV25-1; clone size: .; CDR3 DNA: TGTGCCAGCAGCCTCGGTACTGAAGCTTTCTTT; CDR3 protein: CASSLGTEAFF
D gene: TRBD1; J gene: TRBJ2-7; V gene: TRBV28; clone size: .; CDR3 DNA: TGTGCCAGTCAGGACAGGGGAAGCTGGTACGAGCAGTACTTC; CDR3 protein: CASQDRGSWYEQYF
D gene: TRBD1; J gene: TRBJ2-5; V gene: TRBV30; clone size: .; CDR3 DNA: TGTGCCTGGAGTAGGGGACAGGGGATCGAGACCCAGTACTTC; CDR3 protein: CAWSRGQGIETQYF
D gene: .; J gene: TRBJ1-2; V gene: TRBV29-1; clone size: .; CDR3 DNA: TGCAGCAGCGAGCAGGGGAACTATGGCTACACCTTC; CDR3 protein: CSSEQGNYGYTF
D gene: .; J gene: TRBJ1-1; V gene: TRBV29-1; clone size: few; CDR3 DNA: TGCAGCTGTATGGGTGTGGGGAACACTGAAGCTTTCTTT; CDR3 protein: CSCMGVGNTEAFF
D gene: .; J gene: TRBJ1-1; V gene: TRBV18; clone size: .; CDR3 DNA: TGTGCCAGCTCACCCGACAGGACTGAAGCTTTCTTT; CDR3 protein: CASSPDRTEAFF
D gene: .; J gene: TRBJ1-2; V gene: TRBV29-1; clone size: .; CDR3 DNA: TGCAGCGTTGAAGCAGGCCACTCGTCTTATGGCTACACCTTC; CDR3 protein: CSVEAGHSSYGYTF
D gene: .; J gene: TRBJ1-6; V gene: TRBV7-2; clone size: .; CDR3 DNA: TGTGCCAGCAGCCTCATAAGTAGGACCGATTCACCCCTCCACTTT; CDR3 protein: CASSLISRTDSPLHF
D gene: .; J gene: TRBJ1-5; V gene: TRBV6-1; clone size: .; CDR3 DNA: TGTGCCAGCAGTGGGGAGGGAGGTCAGCCCCAGCATTTT; CDR3 protein: CASSGEGGQPQHF
D gene: TRBD1; J gene: TRBJ1-6; V gene: TRBV29-1; clone size: .; CDR3 DNA: TGCAGCGCCACATCGGGACAGGGTAATTCACCCCTCCACTTT; CDR3 protein: CSATSGQGNSPLHF
D gene: .; J gene: TRBJ2-1; V gene: TRBV5-6; clone size: .; CDR3 DNA: TGTGCCAGCAGCTTGGGGAGCTCCTACAATGAGCAGTTCTTC; CDR3 protein: CASSLGSSYNEQFF